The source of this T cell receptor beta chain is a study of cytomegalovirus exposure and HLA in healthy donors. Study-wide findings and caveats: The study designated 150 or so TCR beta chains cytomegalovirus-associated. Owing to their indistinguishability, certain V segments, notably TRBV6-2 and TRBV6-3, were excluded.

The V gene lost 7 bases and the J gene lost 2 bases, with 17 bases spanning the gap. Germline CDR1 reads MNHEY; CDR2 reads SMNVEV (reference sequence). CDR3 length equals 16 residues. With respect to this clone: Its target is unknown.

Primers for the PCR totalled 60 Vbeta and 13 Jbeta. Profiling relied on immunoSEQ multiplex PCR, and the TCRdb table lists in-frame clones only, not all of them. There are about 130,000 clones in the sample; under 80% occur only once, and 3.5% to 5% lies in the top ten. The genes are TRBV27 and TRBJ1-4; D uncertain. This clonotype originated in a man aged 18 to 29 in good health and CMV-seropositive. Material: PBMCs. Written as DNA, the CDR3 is TGTGCCAGCACTACGGGAACAGCAAACACTAATGAAAAACTGTTTTTT. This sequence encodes CASTTGTANTNEKLFF.